The TCR beta chain described here comes from a study of blood T cell repertoires in COVID-19. In the study's own analysis: Estimation of nucleated cell counts was performed using reference gene primer amplification. Using immunoSEQ multiplex PCR, the repertoire was profiled, and TCRdb retains in-frame clones only, with some absent. The DNA gave D and trimming, while V, J and clone size come from that table. The table records tens of thousands of clones, 89% of them present only once. This clonotype was sampled from a woman in her sixties or seventies with acute or convalescent COVID-19. What was sequenced was peripheral blood.

CDR3 in amino acids: CASSTLAYNEQFF. CDR3 bases: TGTGCCAGCAGTACACTAGCTTACAATGAGCAGTTCTTC. The chain employs TRBV6-6 and TRBJ2-1; a possible D gene is TRBD2 (6 bases). CDR3 length: 13 residues. Germline CDR1 and CDR2: MNHNY and SVGAGI (reference sequence). V lost 5 bases and J lost 4, with 9 bases in between.